Given below is one T cell receptor (beta chain) in context. Clones were read by immunoSEQ multiplex PCR, and TCRdb kept only the in-frame ones, dropping some. Among roughly 160,000 clones, roughly 91% were seen once, and the ten largest hold roughly 2.1%. The record originates from a study of blood T cell repertoires in COVID-19. Overall study context: From T cells, B-cell-depleted T cells, or PBMCs came the material, which was cDNA or gDNA.

The germline CDR1 and CDR2 sequences are SGHRS and YFSETQ. V was pared by 2 bases and J by 5 bases, with 20 bases between. The CDR3 consists of 17 residues. This TCR was sampled from a man between 18 and 35 years old with acute or convalescent COVID-19. The chain recombines TRBV5-1 with TRBJ2-1; D not certain. Sequences were obtained from peripheral blood. CDR3 region: CASSFNVMMGSHNEQFF. In nucleotides, the CDR3 is TGCGCCAGCAGCTTTAACGTTATGATGGGCTCGCACAATGAGCAGTTCTTC. Complete variable domain (other parts from reference TRBV5-1 and TRBJ2-1): KAGVTQTPRYLIKTRGQQVTLSCSPISGHRSVSWYQQTPGQGLQFLFEYFSETQRNKGNFPGRFSGRQFSNSRSEMNVSTLELGDSALYLCASSFNVMMGSHNEQFFGPGTRLTVL.